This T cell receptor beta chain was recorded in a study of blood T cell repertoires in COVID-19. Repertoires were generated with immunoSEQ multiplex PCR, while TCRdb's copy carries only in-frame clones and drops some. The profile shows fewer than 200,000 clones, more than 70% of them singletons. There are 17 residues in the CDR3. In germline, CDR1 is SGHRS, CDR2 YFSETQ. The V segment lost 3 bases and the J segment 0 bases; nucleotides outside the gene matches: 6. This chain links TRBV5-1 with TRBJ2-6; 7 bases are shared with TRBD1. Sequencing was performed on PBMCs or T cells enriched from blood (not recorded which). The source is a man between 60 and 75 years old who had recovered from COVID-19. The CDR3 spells CASSSRGQISGANVLTF. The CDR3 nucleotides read TGCGCCAGCAGCTCCCGGGGACAGATCTCTGGGGCCAACGTCCTGACTTTC.